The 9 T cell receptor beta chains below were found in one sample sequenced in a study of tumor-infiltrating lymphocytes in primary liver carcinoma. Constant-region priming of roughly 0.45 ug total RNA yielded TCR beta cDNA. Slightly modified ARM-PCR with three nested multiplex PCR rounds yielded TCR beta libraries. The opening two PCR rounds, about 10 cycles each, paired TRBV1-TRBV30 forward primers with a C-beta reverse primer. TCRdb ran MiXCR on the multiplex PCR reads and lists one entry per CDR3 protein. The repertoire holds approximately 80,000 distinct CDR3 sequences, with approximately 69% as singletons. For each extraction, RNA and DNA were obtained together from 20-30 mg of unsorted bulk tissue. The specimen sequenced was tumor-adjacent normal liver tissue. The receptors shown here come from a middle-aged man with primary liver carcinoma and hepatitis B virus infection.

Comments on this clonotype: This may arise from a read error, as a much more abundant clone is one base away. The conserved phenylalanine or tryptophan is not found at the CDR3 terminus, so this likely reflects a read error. The CDR3 nucleotides read TGTGCCAGCAGCTTGGGAGGGGAAGCTTTCATT. The encoded protein is CASSLGGEAFI. The genes are TRBV7-9 and TRBJ1-1; D is undetermined. The germline gives CDR1 SEHNR, CDR2 FQNEAQ (reference sequence). The CDR3 runs 11 residues. Trimming took off 3 bases at V and 8 bases at J, with 7 bases between the two ends.

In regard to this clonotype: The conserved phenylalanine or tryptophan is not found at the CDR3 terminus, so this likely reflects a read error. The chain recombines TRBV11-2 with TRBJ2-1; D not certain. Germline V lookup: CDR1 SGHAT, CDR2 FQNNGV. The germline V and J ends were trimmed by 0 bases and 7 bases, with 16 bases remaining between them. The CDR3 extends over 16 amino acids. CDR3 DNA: TGTGCCAGCAGCTTAGAGTTCCTACCGGAAATGAATGAGCAGTTCTTG. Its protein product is CASSLEFLPEMNEQFL.

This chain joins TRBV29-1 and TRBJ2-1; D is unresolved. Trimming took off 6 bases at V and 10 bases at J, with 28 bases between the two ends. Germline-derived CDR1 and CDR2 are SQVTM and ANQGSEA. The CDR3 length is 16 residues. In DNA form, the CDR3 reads TGCAGCGTAGCCACACATCGGCCCTGGTCCCGTCAAGAGCAGTTCTTC. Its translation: CSVATHRPWSRQEQFF.

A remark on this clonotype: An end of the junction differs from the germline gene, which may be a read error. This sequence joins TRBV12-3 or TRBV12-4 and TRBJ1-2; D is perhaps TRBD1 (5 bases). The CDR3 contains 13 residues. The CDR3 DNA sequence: TGTGCCAACAGTTTCCAGGGCTCATATGGCTACACCTTC. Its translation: CANSFQGSYGYTF.

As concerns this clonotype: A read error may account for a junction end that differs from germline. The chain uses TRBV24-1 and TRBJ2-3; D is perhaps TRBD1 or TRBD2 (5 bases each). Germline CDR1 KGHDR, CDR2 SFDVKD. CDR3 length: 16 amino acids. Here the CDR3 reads CSTSDFGRESTDTQYF. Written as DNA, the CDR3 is TGTTCCACCAGTGATTTTGGCAGGGAGAGCACAGATACGCAGTATTTT.

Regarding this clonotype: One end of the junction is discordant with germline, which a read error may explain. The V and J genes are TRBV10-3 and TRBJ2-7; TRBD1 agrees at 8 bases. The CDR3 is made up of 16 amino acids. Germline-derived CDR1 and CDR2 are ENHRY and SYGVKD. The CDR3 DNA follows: TGTGCTATCAGGGAGCCGACGGGCCAGGGGGCCGGGGAGCAGTACTTC. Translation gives CAIREPTGQGAGEQYF.

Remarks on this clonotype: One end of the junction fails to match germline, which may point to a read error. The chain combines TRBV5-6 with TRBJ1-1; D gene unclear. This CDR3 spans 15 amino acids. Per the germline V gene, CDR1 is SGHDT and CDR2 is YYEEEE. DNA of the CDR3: TGTGTCAGCAGCTTTCCGGGCCTTATTCCCACTGAAGCTTTCTTT. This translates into CVSSFPGLIPTEAFF. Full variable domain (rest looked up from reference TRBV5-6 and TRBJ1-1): DAGVTQSPTHLIKTRGQQVTLRCSPKSGHDTVSWYQQALGQGPQFIFQYYEEEERQRGNFPDRFSGHQFPNYSSELNVNALLLGDSALYLCVSSFPGLIPTEAFFGQGTRLTVV.

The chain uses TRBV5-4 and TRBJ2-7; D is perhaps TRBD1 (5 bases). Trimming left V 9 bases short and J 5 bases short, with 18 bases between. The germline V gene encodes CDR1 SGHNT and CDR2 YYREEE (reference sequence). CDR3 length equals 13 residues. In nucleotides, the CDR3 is TGTGCCAACAGTTTGGGGCAGAAAGACGAGCAGTACTTC. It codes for CANSLGQKDEQYF.

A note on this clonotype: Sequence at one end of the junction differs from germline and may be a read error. This chain's CDR3 is CASSFGGAREQCF. Written as DNA, the CDR3 is TGTGCCAGCAGCTTCGGAGGAGCTAGGGAGCAGTGCTTC. The chain has TRBV11-2 and TRBJ2-7; tentatively, D is TRBD2 (5 bases). The CDR3 length is 13 residues. Germline V gives CDR1 SGHAT, CDR2 FQNNGV.